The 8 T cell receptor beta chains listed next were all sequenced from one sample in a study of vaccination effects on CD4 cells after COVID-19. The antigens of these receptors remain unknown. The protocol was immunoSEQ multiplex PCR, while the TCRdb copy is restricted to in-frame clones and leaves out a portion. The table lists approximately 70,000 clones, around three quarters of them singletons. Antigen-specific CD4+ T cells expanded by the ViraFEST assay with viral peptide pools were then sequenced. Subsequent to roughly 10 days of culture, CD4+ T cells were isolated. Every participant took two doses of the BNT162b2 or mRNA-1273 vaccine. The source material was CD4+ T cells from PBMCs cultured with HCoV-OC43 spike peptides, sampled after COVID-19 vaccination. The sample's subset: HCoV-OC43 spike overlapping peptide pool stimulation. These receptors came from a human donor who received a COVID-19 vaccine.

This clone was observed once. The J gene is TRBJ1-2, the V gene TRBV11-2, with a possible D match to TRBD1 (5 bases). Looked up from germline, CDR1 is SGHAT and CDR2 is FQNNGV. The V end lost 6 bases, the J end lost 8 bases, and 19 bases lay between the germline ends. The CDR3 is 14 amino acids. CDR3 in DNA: TGTGCCAGCAGATCCCGGGACCGCTTTGCGGGCTACACCTTC. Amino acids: CASRSRDRFAGYTF.

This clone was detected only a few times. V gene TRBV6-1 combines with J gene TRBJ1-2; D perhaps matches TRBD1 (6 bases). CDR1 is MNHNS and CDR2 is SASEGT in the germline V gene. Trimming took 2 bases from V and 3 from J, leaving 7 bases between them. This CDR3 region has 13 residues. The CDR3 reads CASSETGYYGYTF. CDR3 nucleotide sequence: TGTGCCAGCAGTGAAACAGGGTACTATGGCTACACCTTC.

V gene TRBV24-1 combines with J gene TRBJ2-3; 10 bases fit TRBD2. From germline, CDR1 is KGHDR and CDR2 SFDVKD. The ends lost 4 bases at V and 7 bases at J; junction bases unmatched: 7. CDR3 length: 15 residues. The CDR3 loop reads CATSEKRGGTNTQYF. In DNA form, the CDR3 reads TGTGCCACCAGTGAAAAGCGGGGGGGCACTAATACGCAGTATTTT.

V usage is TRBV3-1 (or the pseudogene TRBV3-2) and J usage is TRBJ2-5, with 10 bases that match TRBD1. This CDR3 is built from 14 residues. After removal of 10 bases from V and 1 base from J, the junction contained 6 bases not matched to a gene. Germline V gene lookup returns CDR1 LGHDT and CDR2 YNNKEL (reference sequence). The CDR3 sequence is CATTGGRSQETQYF. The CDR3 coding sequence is TGTGCCACGACAGGGGGCCGCAGCCAAGAGACCCAGTACTTC.

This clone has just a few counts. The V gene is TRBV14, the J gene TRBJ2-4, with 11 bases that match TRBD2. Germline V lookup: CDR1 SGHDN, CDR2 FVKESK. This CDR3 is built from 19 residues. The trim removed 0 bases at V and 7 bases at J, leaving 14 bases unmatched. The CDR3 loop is CASSQEVSGGALTGNIQYF. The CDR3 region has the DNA TGTGCCAGCAGCCAAGAGGTTAGCGGGGGGGCTCTAACGGGGAACATTCAGTACTTC.

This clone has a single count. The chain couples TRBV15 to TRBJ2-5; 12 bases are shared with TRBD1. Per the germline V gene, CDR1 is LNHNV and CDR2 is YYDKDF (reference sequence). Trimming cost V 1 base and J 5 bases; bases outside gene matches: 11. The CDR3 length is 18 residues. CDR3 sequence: CATSRVLTGTGGAETQYF. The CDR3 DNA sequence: TGTGCCACCAGCAGAGTCCTAACCGGGACAGGGGGCGCGGAGACCCAGTACTTC.

The CDR3 loop reads CASSYAAVPNTGELFF. CDR3 DNA: TGTGCCAGCAGTTACGCGGCAGTTCCGAACACCGGGGAGCTGTTTTTT. The chain carries TRBV6-5 and TRBJ2-2; D is undetermined. The CDR3 is 16 residues long. Germline V gene data show CDR1 as MNHEY and CDR2 as SVGAGI. V gave up 2 bases and J gave up 0 bases, with 10 bases separating them.

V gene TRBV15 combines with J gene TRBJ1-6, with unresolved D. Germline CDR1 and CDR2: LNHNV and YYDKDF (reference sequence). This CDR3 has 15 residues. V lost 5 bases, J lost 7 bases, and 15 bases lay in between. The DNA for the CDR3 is TGTGCCACCAGCGGCTATCAGGTAGCAAATTCACCCCTCCACTTT. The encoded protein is CATSGYQVANSPLHF.